Listed here are 26 T cell receptor beta chains from one sample, sequenced in a study of CD8+CD57+ T cells in acquired aplastic anemia. The patients chosen for sequencing had shown expansion of CD8+CD57+ cells (detected by flow cytometry). Profiling that covered TCR beta VDJ and CDR3 relied on genomic DNA as its template. TCRdb used MiXCR to reprocess the reads, holding one entry per CDR3 protein. The table lists 150,000 to 200,000 distinct CDR3 sequences, over 40% of them singletons, with 1.8% in the top ten. The sequenced material came from sorted CD4+, CD8+, or CD8+CD57+ T cells (not recorded which) from PBMCs. The receptors originated from a human donor with aplastic anemia.

This clonotype was seen only once. The chain is built from TRBV10-3 and TRBJ1-1; 7 nucleotides match TRBD1. V trimming: 6 bases; J trimming: 1 base; junction bases outside the gene matches: 5. The CDR3 runs to 14 residues. Germline CDR1 is ENHRY and CDR2 is SYGVKD. The CDR3 spells CAIRTGIGNTEAFF. In DNA, the CDR3 is TGTGCCATCAGGACAGGGATAGGGAACACTGAAGCTTTCTTT.

This clonotype appeared a few times. This may be a read error, as it is one base from a much larger clone. This chain connects TRBV6-1 to TRBJ2-1; TRBD2 matches 9 bases. The CDR3 is 15 amino acids. In germline, CDR1 is MNHNS, CDR2 SASEGT. The CDR3 reads CASSRSGRPYNERFF. The CDR3 DNA reads TGTGCCAGCAGTCGGAGCGGGAGGCCCTACAATGAGCGGTTCTTC.

This clonotype was detected only once. The chain carries TRBV5-4 and TRBJ1-6; D may be TRBD1 (5 bases). The CDR3 runs to 18 residues. Germline V gene lookup returns CDR1 SGHNT and CDR2 YYREEE (reference sequence). Deletions cut 4 bases from V and 5 bases from J, with 22 bases between. The DNA of the CDR3 is TGTGCCAGCAGCATGACTGCAGGGATGTGGGGAGATAATTCACCCCTCCACTTT. Protein product: CASSMTAGMWGDNSPLHF. The full variable domain, with the rest looked up from reference TRBV5-4 and TRBJ1-6, is ETGVTQSPTHLIKTRGQQVTLRCSSQSGHNTVSWYQQALGQGPQFIFQYYREEENGRGNFPPRFSGLQFPNYSSELNVNALELDDSALYLCASSMTAGMWGDNSPLHFGNGTRLTVT.

Concerning this clonotype: A clone one base away is much larger, so this may be a read error. In this CDR3 the conserved last residue, phenylalanine or tryptophan, is missing, so a read error is likely. The chain combines TRBV10-3 with TRBJ1-5; D ambiguous. Germline CDR1 and CDR2: ENHRY and SYGVKD. CDR3 length: 11 amino acids. The CDR3 loop is CASSENQPQHL. The CDR3 DNA sequence: TGTGCCAGCAGTGAAAATCAGCCCCAGCATCTT.

The table lists this clonotype with many counts. The V call is TRBV11-2, the J call TRBJ2-7, with 12 positions matching TRBD1. Germline loops: CDR1 SGHAT, CDR2 FQNNGV. V gave up 5 bases and J gave up 6 bases; unmatched junction bases: 14. This CDR3 is built from 17 residues. The CDR3 DNA reads TGTGCCAGCAGCCCCCCTCCCTGGAGGGACAGGGGGCTCGAGCAGTACTTC. Its translation: CASSPPPWRDRGLEQYF.

This clonotype has ten or more counts. This chain joins TRBV20-1 and TRBJ2-1; the match to TRBD2 covers 9 bases. J lost 8 bases, V lost 3 bases, and 5 bases had no gene match. This CDR3 has 13 residues. Germline V gene data show CDR1 as DFQATT and CDR2 as SNEGSKA (reference sequence). DNA for the CDR3: TGCAGTGCTAGTCTACTAGCGGGCTATGAGCAGTTCTTC. Protein: CSASLLAGYEQFF.

In regard to this clonotype: It may be a read error: a sequence one base away is much more abundant. The rearrangement joins TRBV11-2 to TRBJ2-4, with D unclear. Germline CDR1 reads SGHAT; CDR2 reads FQNNGV. V lost 4 bases and J 9 bases, leaving 16 bases between the germline ends. This CDR3 contains 14 residues. In nucleotides, the CDR3 is TGTGCCAGCAGCTCTTGGGCCCCTGCAGGCATTCAGTACTTC. This gives the protein CASSSWAPAGIQYF. Full variable domain (missing parts from reference TRBV11-2 and TRBJ2-4): EAGVAQSPRYKIIEKRQSVAFWCNPISGHATLYWYQQILGQGPKLLIQFQNNGVVDDSQLPKDRFSAERLKGVDSTLKIQPAKLEDSAVYLCASSSWAPAGIQYFGAGTRLSVL.

This chain connects TRBV7-6 to TRBJ1-2; D possibly corresponds to TRBD1 (6 bases). V dropped 2 bases and J dropped 4 bases, with 14 bases sitting between them. In germline, CDR1 is SGHVS, CDR2 FNYEAQ. The length of the CDR3 is 15 residues. In nucleotides, the CDR3 is TGTGCCAGCAGCTTAAAAGGGGGAGCTTCCTATGGCTACACCTTC. This sequence encodes CASSLKGGASYGYTF.

V usage is TRBV10-3 and J usage is TRBJ1-1; D is unresolved. Trimming cost V 3 bases and J 0 bases, with 8 bases left between them. Germline values: CDR1 ENHRY, CDR2 SYGVKD. This CDR3 has 14 residues. The CDR3 DNA is TGTGCCATCAGTGAACCCGATTTGAACACTGAAGCTTTCTTT. Protein sequence: CAISEPDLNTEAFF.

The J gene is TRBJ2-7, the V gene TRBV7-9; D might be TRBD2 (6 bases). CDR3 size: 14 residues. V lost 2 bases to trimming and J lost 3 bases, with 11 bases between them. CDR1 and CDR2 (germline): SEHNR, FQNEAQ (reference sequence). CDR3 in DNA: TGTGCCAGCAGCTTAACGGGACTGCACTACGAGCAGTACTTC. Its translation is CASSLTGLHYEQYF.

This clonotype came up many times. This sequence joins TRBV5-4 and TRBJ2-7, with 7 bases fitting TRBD2. Trimming took 3 bases from V and 6 from J; bases not matched to a gene: 9. The V gene's germline CDR1 is SGHNT and CDR2 YYREEE (reference sequence). There are 14 residues in the CDR3. CDR3 residues: CASSSPGTTGEQYF. Here the CDR3 DNA reads TGTGCCAGCAGCTCCCCCGGGACTACCGGCGAGCAGTACTTC.

This clonotype was detected only a few times. The V and J genes are TRBV7-9 and TRBJ2-7, with a weak D call TRBD2 (5 bases). The CDR3 totals 14 residues. Germline loops: CDR1 SEHNR, CDR2 FQNEAQ (reference sequence). The V and J ends lost 5 bases and 5 bases respectively, with 16 bases between them. CDR3 nucleotide sequence: TGTGCCAGCAGCCCGGGTGAGGGTAGCCACGAGCAGTACTTC. Amino acid sequence: CASSPGEGSHEQYF.

This clonotype was seen many times. This chain joins TRBV5-1 and TRBJ1-1; no reliable D call. The germline CDR1 and CDR2 sequences are SGHRS and YFSETQ. Trimming took 2 bases from V and 1 from J, leaving 9 bases between them. The CDR3 is 14 residues long. Here the CDR3 DNA reads TGCGCCAGCAGCTTAGAAGGGTCGAACACTGAAGCTTTCTTT. As protein: CASSLEGSNTEAFF.

This clonotype was seen a few times. This chain connects TRBV5-5 to TRBJ2-7; perhaps TRBD1 as D (6 bases). V shed 7 bases and J shed 6 bases, with 14 bases lying between them. The length of the CDR3 is 12 residues. The V gene's germline CDR1 is SGHKS and CDR2 YYEKEE (reference sequence). DNA of the CDR3: TGTGCCAGCTCCCACCGAGGGGGCGAGCAGTACTTC. Amino acid sequence: CASSHRGGEQYF.

This clonotype was seen ten or more times. The V gene is TRBV12-3 or TRBV12-4, the J gene TRBJ1-2; TRBD1 might be the D (6 bases). The CDR3 is 12 residues long. V lost 6 bases to trimming and J lost 1 base, with 6 bases between them. The CDR3 DNA follows: TGTGCCAGCAGACAGGGTAACTATGGCTACACCTTC. Its protein is CASRQGNYGYTF.

This CDR3 is CASSFVAGGSDTEAFF. The CDR3 coding sequence is TGTGCCAGCAGCTTCGTAGCGGGAGGGAGCGACACTGAAGCTTTCTTT. V gene TRBV7-8 combines with J gene TRBJ1-1; D is undetermined. The CDR3 has 16 amino acids. CDR1 is SGHVS, CDR2 FQNEAQ, per germline. Trimming cost V 3 bases and J 3 bases, with 17 bases left between them.

This clonotype was observed many times. The chain employs TRBV20-1 and TRBJ2-7, with TRBD2 matching over 7 bases. The ends lost 1 base at V and 2 bases at J; junction bases unmatched: 2. CDR3 length: 13 residues. Germline V gene sequence: CDR1 DFQATT, CDR2 SNEGSKA (reference sequence). CDR3 loop: CSARGRGAYEQYF. CDR3 DNA: TGCAGTGCTAGAGGTCGGGGGGCCTACGAGCAGTACTTC.

The chain couples TRBV24-1 to TRBJ2-5; a possible D gene is TRBD2 (5 bases). Trimming stripped 4 bases from V and 4 bases from J, with 18 bases between. There are 16 residues in the CDR3. CDR1 is KGHDR and CDR2 is SFDVKD in the germline V gene. CDR3 DNA: TGTGCCACCAGTGACCCAAGCAGGAGGCACGGAGAGACCCAGTACTTC. Encoded protein: CATSDPSRRHGETQYF.

This chain joins TRBV10-3 and TRBJ1-1, with D tentatively TRBD1 (6 bases). Germline V lookup: CDR1 ENHRY, CDR2 SYGVKD. V shed 5 bases and J shed 3 bases, with 19 bases lying between them. This CDR3 has 16 residues. The CDR3 reads CAISRQDLGTDTEAFF. CDR3 DNA sequence: TGTGCCATCAGTAGACAGGACCTTGGAACGGACACTGAAGCTTTCTTT.

This chain uses TRBV15 with TRBJ1-4; unclear D gene. In germline, CDR1 is LNHNV, CDR2 YYDKDF (reference sequence). The CDR3 is 15 residues long. V was pared by 5 bases and J by 3 bases, with 13 bases between. The CDR3 region is CATSGSTRPNEKLFF. CDR3 nucleotide sequence: TGTGCCACCAGCGGATCGACGCGACCTAATGAAAAACTGTTTTTT.

In its sample, this clonotype was seen once. A much bigger clone sits one base away, suggesting this may be a read error. It is likely a read error, because the conserved phenylalanine at the end of the CDR3 is missing. The V call is TRBV3-1, the J call TRBJ2-3; 8 bases align to TRBD2. The germline V gene encodes CDR1 LGHDT and CDR2 YNNKEL (reference sequence). J gave up 5 bases and V 1 base, and 5 bases lay outside the gene matches. This CDR3 contains 15 residues. DNA for the CDR3: TGTGCCAGCAGCCAAGGAGCGGGAGTGGTAGATACGCAGTATTCT. Its translation: CASSQGAGVVDTQYS.

About this clonotype itself: This clone may be a read error of a much larger clone one base away. The gene calls are TRBV12-3 or TRBV12-4 and TRBJ1-5; 8 bases are shared with TRBD1. The CDR3 loop spans 16 amino acids. The CDR3: CAGSSPGQGSNQPQHF. CDR3 coding DNA: TGTGCCGGCAGTTCGCCCGGACAGGGAAGCAATCAGCCCCAGCATTTT.

A single count supports this clonotype. The rearrangement joins TRBV13 to TRBJ1-2, with TRBD1 as a possible D gene (5 bases). CDR1 and CDR2 from the germline V gene are PRHDT and FYEKMQ (reference sequence). This CDR3 has 15 residues. V lost 7 bases and J 3 bases, leaving 18 bases between the germline ends. This chain's CDR3 is CASMVFSRAHYGYTF. CDR3 in DNA: TGTGCCAGCATGGTGTTTAGCAGGGCCCACTATGGCTACACCTTC.

The rearrangement links TRBV7-8 to TRBJ2-7; TRBD1 matches at 11 bases. This CDR3 has 17 amino acids. The trim removed 4 bases at V and 5 bases at J, leaving 13 bases unmatched. The germline gives CDR1 SGHVS, CDR2 FQNEAQ. The CDR3 protein is CASSSTGTGGPTHEQYF. The CDR3 DNA reads TGTGCCAGCAGCTCAACCGGGACAGGGGGACCTACCCACGAGCAGTACTTC.

This clonotype turned up a few times. The V and J genes are TRBV6-4 and TRBJ2-3; 14 nucleotides line up with TRBD2. The CDR3 covers 16 residues. After removal of 0 bases from V and 4 bases from J, the junction contained 0 bases not matched to a gene. CDR1 and CDR2 (germline): MRHNA, SNTAGT. The CDR3 loop is CASSDSTSGGADTQYF. CDR3 coding DNA: TGTGCCAGCAGTGACTCGACTAGCGGGGGGGCAGATACGCAGTATTTT.

The chain carries TRBV2 and TRBJ1-5; weak D call: TRBD1 (5 bases). Per the germline V gene, CDR1 is SNHLY and CDR2 is FYNNEI. This CDR3 is 11 amino acids long. V lost 7 bases and J lost 11, with 12 bases in between. CDR3 in amino acids: CASNRQETQHF. CDR3 coding DNA: TGTGCCAGCAACAGGCAAGAGACCCAGCATTTT. The variable domain in full, with the rest retrieved from reference TRBV2 and TRBJ1-5, is EPEVTQTPSHQVTQMGQEVILRCVPISNHLYFYWYRQILGQKVEFLVSFYNNEISEKSEIFDDQFSVERPDGSNFTLKIRSTKLEDSAMYFCASNRQETQHFGDGTRLSIL.